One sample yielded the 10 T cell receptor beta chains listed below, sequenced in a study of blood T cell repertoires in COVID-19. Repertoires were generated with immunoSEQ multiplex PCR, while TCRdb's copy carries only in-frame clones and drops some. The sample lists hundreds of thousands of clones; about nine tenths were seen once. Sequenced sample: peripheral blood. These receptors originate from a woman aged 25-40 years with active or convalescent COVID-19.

CDR3 region: CAWANGQSYNSPLHF. The CDR3 DNA reads as TGTGCCTGGGCAAACGGACAGAGCTATAATTCACCCCTCCACTTT. The chain employs TRBV30 and TRBJ1-6; tentatively, D is TRBD1 (6 bases). The CDR3 runs 15 residues. Germline V gives CDR1 GTSNPN, CDR2 SVGIG (reference sequence). The V end lost 5 bases, the J end lost 3 bases, and 14 bases lay between the germline ends.

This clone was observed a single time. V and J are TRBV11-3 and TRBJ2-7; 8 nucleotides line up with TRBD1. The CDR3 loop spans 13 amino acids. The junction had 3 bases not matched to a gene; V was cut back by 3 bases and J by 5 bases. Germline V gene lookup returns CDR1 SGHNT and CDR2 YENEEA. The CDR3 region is CASSLDRVNEQYF. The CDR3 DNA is TGTGCCAGCAGCTTGGACAGGGTAAACGAGCAGTACTTC.

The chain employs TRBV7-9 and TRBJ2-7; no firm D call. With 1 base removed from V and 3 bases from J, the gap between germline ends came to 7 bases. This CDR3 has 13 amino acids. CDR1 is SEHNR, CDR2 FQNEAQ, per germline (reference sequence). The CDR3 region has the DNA TGTGCCAGCAGCTTAGATTCGGGCTACGAGCAGTACTTC. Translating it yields CASSLDSGYEQYF. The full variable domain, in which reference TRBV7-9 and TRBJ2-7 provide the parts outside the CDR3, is DTGVSQNPRHKITKRGQNVTFRCDPISEHNRLYWYRQTLGQGPEFLTYFQNEAQLEKSRLLSDRFSAERPKGSFSTLEIQRTEQGDSAMYLCASSLDSGYEQYFGPGTRLTVT.

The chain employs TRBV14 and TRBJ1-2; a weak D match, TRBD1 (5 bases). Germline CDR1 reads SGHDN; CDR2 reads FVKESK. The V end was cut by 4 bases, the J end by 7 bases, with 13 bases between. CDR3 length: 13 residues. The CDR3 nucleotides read TGTGCCAGCAGCCGCGGGGCAGGTTTTGGCTACACCTTC. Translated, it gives CASSRGAGFGYTF.

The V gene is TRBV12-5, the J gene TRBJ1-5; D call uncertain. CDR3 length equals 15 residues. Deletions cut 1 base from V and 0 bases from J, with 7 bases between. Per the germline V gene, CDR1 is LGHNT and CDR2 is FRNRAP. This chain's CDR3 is CASGLEEYSNQPQHF. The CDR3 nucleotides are TGTGCTAGTGGTTTGGAGGAGTATAGCAATCAGCCCCAGCATTTT.

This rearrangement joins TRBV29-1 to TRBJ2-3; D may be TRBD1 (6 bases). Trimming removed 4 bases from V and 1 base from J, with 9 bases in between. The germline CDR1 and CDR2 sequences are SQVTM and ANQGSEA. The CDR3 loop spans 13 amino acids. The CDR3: CSVARQGTDTQYF. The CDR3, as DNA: TGCAGCGTTGCTCGACAGGGCACAGATACGCAGTATTTT.

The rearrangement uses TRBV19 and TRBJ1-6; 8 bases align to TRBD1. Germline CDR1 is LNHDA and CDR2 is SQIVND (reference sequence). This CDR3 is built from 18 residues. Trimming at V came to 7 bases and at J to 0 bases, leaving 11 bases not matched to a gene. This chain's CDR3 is CASTQVGTGSSYNSPLHF. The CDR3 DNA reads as TGTGCCAGTACCCAGGTTGGGACAGGCAGCTCCTATAATTCACCCCTCCACTTT.

CDR3 loop: CASSLVQGSGQPQHF. The CDR3 DNA follows: TGTGCCAGCAGCTTAGTCCAGGGCTCGGGTCAGCCCCAGCATTTT. The genes are TRBV7-8 and TRBJ1-5, with D possibly matching TRBD1 (5 bases). The germline V gene encodes CDR1 SGHVS and CDR2 FQNEAQ. The V end lost 1 base, the J end lost 6 bases, and 13 bases lay between the germline ends. The CDR3 length is 15 residues.

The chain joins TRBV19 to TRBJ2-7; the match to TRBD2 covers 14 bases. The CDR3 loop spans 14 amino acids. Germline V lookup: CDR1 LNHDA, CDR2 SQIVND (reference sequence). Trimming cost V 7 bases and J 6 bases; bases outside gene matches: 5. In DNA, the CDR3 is TGTGCCAGTACCCGACTAGCGGGAGGGGGCGAGCAGTACTTC. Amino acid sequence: CASTRLAGGGEQYF.

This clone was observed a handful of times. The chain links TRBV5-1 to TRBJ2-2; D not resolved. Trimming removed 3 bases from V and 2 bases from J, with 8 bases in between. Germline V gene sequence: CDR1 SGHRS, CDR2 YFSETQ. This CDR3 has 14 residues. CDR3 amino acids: CASSSLGNTGELFF. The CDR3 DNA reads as TGCGCCAGCAGCTCCCTTGGCAACACCGGGGAGCTGTTTTTT. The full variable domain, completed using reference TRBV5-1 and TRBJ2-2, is KAGVTQTPRYLIKTRGQQVTLSCSPISGHRSVSWYQQTPGQGLQFLFEYFSETQRNKGNFPGRFSGRQFSNSRSEMNVSTLELGDSALYLCASSSLGNTGELFFGEGSRLTVL.